Shown below are 13 T cell receptor beta chains from a single sample sequenced in a study of OX40 agonist ivuxolimab in advanced cancers. Receptors were amplified or captured by the immunoSEQ multiplex PCR assay. Not all clones reach the TCRdb copy of this immuneACCESS table, which keeps in-frame sequences only. Checked studies attribute under half of the gap to unresolved V genes and leave the rest unexplained. The sample table contains about 64,000 clones; only one count was recorded for roughly nine tenths of them. Around 0.8% of the sample lies in the top ten. The specimen was CD4+ or CD8+ T cells sorted from blood, collected in a trial of the OX40 agonist ivuxolimab. Receptor source: an adult with an advanced solid tumor such as melanoma, head and neck, liver or kidney cancer.

The chain joins TRBV7-2 to TRBJ2-2; 12 bases fit TRBD2. Germline V lookup: CDR1 SGHTA, CDR2 FQGNSA. CDR3 size: 18 residues. V was pared by 0 bases and J by 0 bases, with 2 bases of the junction left unmatched. CDR3 in DNA: TGTGCCAGCAGCTTAGCGGGACTAGCGGGTTCGAACACCGGGGAGCTGTTTTTT. The encoded protein is CASSLAGLAGSNTGELFF.

The chain uses TRBV2 and TRBJ2-2; 9 bases match TRBD1. CDR1 and CDR2 from the germline V gene are SNHLY and FYNNEI. Trimming cost V 6 bases and J 4 bases; bases outside gene matches: 6. There are 15 residues in the CDR3. CDR3: CASSRQGGSTGELFF. The CDR3 DNA follows: TGTGCCAGCAGCCGACAGGGGGGTAGCACCGGGGAGCTGTTTTTT. The entire variable domain, with the rest obtained from reference TRBV2 and TRBJ2-2, is as follows: EPEVTQTPSHQVTQMGQEVILRCVPISNHLYFYWYRQILGQKVEFLVSFYNNEISEKSEIFDDQFSVERPDGSNFTLKIRSTKLEDSAMYFCASSRQGGSTGELFFGEGSRLTVL.

This clone was recorded a few times. The rearrangement uses TRBV2 and TRBJ2-7; TRBD1 aligns across 7 bases. The V gene's germline CDR1 is SNHLY and CDR2 FYNNEI. The CDR3 runs to 12 residues. V lost 5 bases and J lost 3; bases outside the gene matches: 1. CDR3 region: CASSRTGYEQYF. CDR3 bases: TGTGCCAGCAGTCGGACAGGCTACGAGCAGTACTTC.

The V gene is TRBV5-8, the J gene TRBJ2-7; D ambiguous. CDR3 length: 13 amino acids. V was shortened by 0 bases and J by 3 bases, with 7 bases between the two germline ends. Germline V gives CDR1 SGHTS, CDR2 YDEGEE. The CDR3 DNA follows: TGTGCCAGCAGCTTGGGGAAGGGCTACGAGCAGTACTTC. Translated, it gives CASSLGKGYEQYF.

V gene TRBV9 combines with J gene TRBJ2-1; a weak D match, TRBD2 (6 bases). Per germline, CDR1 SGDLS and CDR2 YYNGEE. CDR3 size: 16 residues. The V and J ends lost 3 bases and 0 bases respectively, with 13 bases between them. CDR3 sequence: CASSGYRRASYNEQFF. The CDR3 nucleotides read TGTGCCAGCAGCGGCTATCGGAGGGCCTCCTACAATGAGCAGTTCTTC.

The chain combines TRBV7-9 with TRBJ1-3; D is ambiguous. The CDR3 runs to 12 residues. V was shortened by 6 bases and J by 6 bases, with 9 bases between the two germline ends. In germline, CDR1 is SEHNR, CDR2 FQNEAQ (reference sequence). CDR3 loop: CASRSGPNTIYF. The CDR3 DNA follows: TGTGCCAGCAGGTCCGGGCCAAACACCATATATTTT.

The chain employs TRBV6-5 and TRBJ2-1, with 11 bases matching TRBD2. This CDR3 is built from 15 residues. The germline CDR1 and CDR2 sequences are MNHEY and SVGAGI. V dropped 6 bases and J dropped 4; count of bases not matched to a gene: 5. The CDR3: CASRASGGSYNEQFF. As DNA, the CDR3 is TGTGCCAGCAGAGCTAGCGGGGGGAGTTACAATGAGCAGTTCTTC.

The CDR3 bases are TGCGCCAGCAGCTTGTACGGGGACAGGTGGAACGAGCAGTACTTC. Amino acid sequence: CASSLYGDRWNEQYF. The chain couples TRBV5-1 to TRBJ2-7, with 8 nucleotides matching TRBD1. This CDR3 contains 15 residues. The junction had 8 bases not matched to a gene; V was cut back by 1 base and J by 5 bases. Germline CDR1 and CDR2: SGHRS and YFSETQ.

Of note for this clone: The same CDR3 arises from other DNA sequences in this sample as well. The rearrangement uses TRBV28 and TRBJ2-2; possible D gene TRBD1, 6 bases. Trimming pared 4 bases from V and 3 bases from J, leaving 6 bases between. This CDR3 has 13 amino acids. Germline CDR1 and CDR2: MDHEN and SYDVKM. In nucleotides, the CDR3 is TGTGCCAGCAGTTCAGGGGACACCGGGGAGCTGTTTTTT. This gives the protein CASSSGDTGELFF.

CDR3 amino acids: CASSFSDQRTRSTDTQYF. The CDR3 DNA reads TGTGCCAGCAGCTTTTCGGACCAGCGTACTAGAAGCACAGATACGCAGTATTTT. The chain carries TRBV12-1 and TRBJ2-3; the DNA was not compared with TRBD2, the D call given in the table. TRBV12-1 has pseudogene status. The CDR3 loop spans 18 amino acids.

The chain carries TRBV27 and TRBJ1-5; tentatively, D is TRBD1 (5 bases). The CDR3 is made up of 14 amino acids. Germline V CDR1 and CDR2: MNHEY, SMNVEV (reference sequence). V lost 6 bases, J lost 6 bases, and 15 bases lay in between. Written as DNA, the CDR3 is TGTGCCAGCAGCAACTACAGGAGTGGTCAGCCCCAGCATTTT. Protein product: CASSNYRSGQPQHF.

Note on this clone: One junction end does not reproduce the germline sequence, and a read error may be involved. The chain recombines TRBV6-1 with TRBJ1-4; D unclear. Germline V gives CDR1 MNHNS, CDR2 SASEGT. The CDR3 extends over 15 amino acids. The CDR3 DNA follows: TGTGCCAGCTGTGATCTCATGGCAACTAATGAAAAACTGTTTTTT. Translated, it gives CASCDLMATNEKLFF.

The sample holds one count of this clone. The chain uses TRBV28 and TRBJ2-7, with 7 bases identical to TRBD1. The CDR3 contains 14 residues. Trimming cost V 5 bases and J 1 base; bases outside gene matches: 5. CDR1 is MDHEN, CDR2 SYDVKM, per germline. The CDR3 sequence is CASSKDRISYEQYF. The CDR3 coding sequence is TGTGCCAGCAGTAAGGACAGGATTTCCTACGAGCAGTACTTC.